The rows below give T cell receptor beta chains drawn from one sample of a study of blood T cell repertoires in COVID-19. Profiling relied on immunoSEQ multiplex PCR, and the TCRdb table lists in-frame clones only, not all of them. The sample consists of 200,000 to 250,000 clones, more than 70% of them appearing once. Sequencing was done on a sample of PBMCs or T cells enriched from blood (not recorded which). The receptors come from a young man with acute COVID-19. CDR3s include the opening cysteine and the closing phenylalanine or tryptophan. The D gene is left open where the match is weak. The listing skips clone size in some rows; elsewhere it reads once, few, many or a size class.

CDR3: CASQRCNQGSYEQYF
DNA: TGTGCCAGTCAACGCTGCAACCAGGGATCCTACGAGCAGTACTTC
size: NA
J: TRBJ2-7
V: TRBV7-7
D: NA
length: 15

CDR3: CASSLDWRTEKLFF
DNA: TGCGCCAGCAGCTTGGACTGGAGAACTGAAAAACTGTTTTTT
size: NA
J: TRBJ1-4
V: TRBV5-1
D: NA
length: 14

CDR3: CASSIRQGYGYTF
DNA: TGTGCCAGCAGCATTCGACAGGGGTATGGCTACACCTTC
size: NA
J: TRBJ1-2
V: TRBV6-5
D: TRBD1
length: 13

CDR3: CASTLGDSFNQETQYF
DNA: TGTGCCAGCACATTAGGGGACAGTTTCAACCAAGAGACCCAGTACTTC
size: NA
J: TRBJ2-5
V: TRBV28
D: TRBD1
length: 16

CDR3: CASSLGTARETQYF
DNA: TGCGCCAGCAGCTTGGGGACAGCCAGAGAGACCCAGTACTTC
size: NA
J: TRBJ2-5
V: TRBV5-1
D: NA
length: 14

CDR3: CASTSPGRGSTDTQYF
DNA: TGCGCCAGCACCTCCCCCGGGCGGGGCAGCACAGATACGCAGTATTTT
size: NA
J: TRBJ2-3
V: TRBV4-1
D: NA
length: 16

CDR3: CASSFGQGQSPLHF
DNA: TGCGCCAGCAGCTTTGGACAGGGCCAATCACCCCTCCACTTT
size: NA
J: TRBJ1-6
V: TRBV5-1
D: TRBD1
length: 14

CDR3: CASSILAGSNTEAFF
DNA: TGTGCCAGTAGTATTCTCGCAGGGTCGAACACTGAAGCTTTCTTT
size: NA
J: TRBJ1-1
V: TRBV19
D: NA
length: 15

CDR3: CSASYLGGGDGYTF
DNA: TGCAGTGCTAGTTATCTAGGAGGTGGGGATGGCTACACCTTC
size: NA
J: TRBJ1-2
V: TRBV20-1
D: NA
length: 14

CDR3: CASSPVPFGTGSHEQYF
DNA: TGCGCCAGCAGCCCCGTCCCTTTCGGGACAGGGAGCCACGAGCAGTACTTC
size: few
J: TRBJ2-7
V: TRBV4-1
D: TRBD1
length: 17

CDR3: CATSDLGGDREGNGYTF
DNA: TGTGCCACCAGTGATTTGGGGGGCGACAGGGAAGGGAATGGCTACACCTTC
size: NA
J: TRBJ1-2
V: TRBV24-1
D: TRBD1
length: 17

CDR3: CASSEHRGGEVRANYGYTF
DNA: TGTGCCAGCAGTGAACATAGAGGGGGCGAGGTCAGGGCTAACTATGGCTACACCTTC
size: NA
J: TRBJ1-2
V: TRBV2
D: TRBD1
length: 19

CDR3: CASSYSGRSGNTIYF
DNA: TGTGCCAGCAGTTACTCCGGGAGGTCTGGAAACACCATATATTTT
size: NA
J: TRBJ1-3
V: TRBV6-5
D: NA
length: 15

CDR3: CAWSGQGKGYTF
DNA: TGTGCCTGGAGTGGACAGGGGAAGGGCTACACCTTC
size: NA
J: TRBJ1-2
V: TRBV30
D: TRBD1
length: 12

CDR3: CASSPRTGSVGYTGELFF
DNA: TGTGCCAGCAGTCCTAGGACAGGGTCGGTTGGGTACACCGGGGAGCTGTTTTTT
size: once
J: TRBJ2-2
V: TRBV27
D: TRBD1
length: 18

CDR3: CASSSQLGNEQFF
DNA: TGTGCCAGCAGCTCACAACTAGGCAATGAGCAGTTCTTC
size: NA
J: TRBJ2-1
V: TRBV7-2
D: NA
length: 13

CDR3: CASRDGTTTEAFF
DNA: TGTGCCAGCAGAGATGGGACTACCACTGAAGCTTTCTTT
size: NA
J: TRBJ1-1
V: TRBV6-6
D: NA
length: 13

CDR3: CASSPAGRILEKLFF
DNA: TGTGCCAGCAGCCCAGCGGGGAGGATACTTGAAAAACTGTTTTTT
size: NA
J: TRBJ1-4
V: TRBV7-9
D: NA
length: 15

CDR3: CASSEQGASKNIQYF
DNA: TGTGCCAGCAGTGAACAGGGGGCATCCAAAAACATTCAGTACTTC
size: few
J: TRBJ2-4
V: TRBV2
D: TRBD1
length: 15

CDR3: CASRELAGVNEQFF
DNA: TGTGCCAGCAGGGAACTAGCGGGGGTCAATGAGCAGTTCTTC
size: NA
J: TRBJ2-1
V: TRBV5-5
D: TRBD2
length: 14

CDR3: CASSLAGPEQYF
DNA: TGTGCCAGCAGCTTAGCGGGGCCCGAGCAGTACTTC
size: NA
J: TRBJ2-7
V: TRBV11-1
D: NA
length: 12

CDR3: CASSGTPSDTQYF
DNA: TGCGCCAGCAGCGGGACTCCTTCCGATACGCAGTATTTT
size: NA
J: TRBJ2-3
V: TRBV10-2
D: NA
length: 13

CDR3: CASSLAQGRSRGNTEAFF
DNA: TGCGCCAGCAGCTTGGCCCAAGGCCGGAGCAGGGGGAACACTGAAGCTTTCTTT
size: NA
J: TRBJ1-1
V: TRBV5-1
D: NA
length: 18

CDR3: CASSELLGRGAGEQFF
DNA: TGTGCCAGCAGTGAATTACTCGGGCGGGGGGCCGGTGAGCAGTTCTTC
size: once
J: TRBJ2-1
V: TRBV6-1
D: TRBD2
length: 16

CDR3: CASTSLAGSTDTQYF
DNA: TGTGCCAGCACCTCACTAGCGGGGAGCACAGATACGCAGTATTTT
size: NA
J: TRBJ2-3
V: TRBV6-5
D: TRBD2
length: 15

CDR3: CASNPRGAGGTEAFF
DNA: TGTGCCAGCAACCCCAGGGGGGCAGGGGGCACTGAAGCTTTCTTT
size: NA
J: TRBJ1-1
V: TRBV6-5
D: TRBD1
length: 15

CDR3: CAISGGVSTEAFF
DNA: TGTGCCATCAGTGGGGGAGTTAGCACTGAAGCTTTCTTT
size: NA
J: TRBJ1-1
V: TRBV10-3
D: NA
length: 13

CDR3: CASSPTLTGELFF
DNA: TGTGCCAGCAGCCCCACTCTCACCGGGGAGCTGTTTTTT
size: NA
J: TRBJ2-2
V: TRBV6-2/TRBV6-3
D: NA
length: 13

CDR3: CASSYNRDSSYEQYF
DNA: TGTGCCAGCAGTTACAACCGGGACAGCTCCTACGAGCAGTACTTC
size: NA
J: TRBJ2-7
V: TRBV6-5
D: TRBD1
length: 15

CDR3: CAINAGQTDTGELFF
DNA: TGTGCCATCAATGCGGGACAGACGGACACCGGGGAGCTGTTTTTT
size: NA
J: TRBJ2-2
V: TRBV10-3
D: NA
length: 15

CDR3: CSGEGTGTARGELFF
DNA: TGCAGCGGGGAAGGGACCGGGACTGCTAGGGGGGAGCTGTTTTTT
size: NA
J: TRBJ2-2
V: TRBV29-1
D: NA
length: 15

CDR3: CASTRTGGNQPQHF
DNA: TGTGCCAGTACAAGGACAGGGGGCAATCAGCCCCAGCATTTT
size: NA
J: TRBJ1-5
V: TRBV19
D: TRBD1
length: 14

CDR3: CASSQPGQAGEQFF
DNA: TGTGCCAGCAGCCAACCAGGACAGGCCGGGGAGCAGTTCTTC
size: NA
J: TRBJ2-1
V: TRBV4-2
D: TRBD1
length: 14

CDR3: CASSLTGTGNGYTF
DNA: TGTGCCAGCAGCTTGACCGGGACAGGGAATGGCTACACCTTC
size: NA
J: TRBJ1-2
V: TRBV5-5
D: TRBD1
length: 14

CDR3: CSADDGGEKLFF
DNA: TGCAGCGCGGATGATGGGGGGGAAAAACTGTTTTTT
size: NA
J: TRBJ1-4
V: TRBV29-1
D: NA
length: 12

CDR3: CASSPQTRVTDTQYF
DNA: TGTGCCAGCAGTCCGCAGACAAGAGTCACAGATACGCAGTATTTT
size: NA
J: TRBJ2-3
V: TRBV27
D: NA
length: 15

CDR3: CASQSGTLNTEAFF
DNA: TGCGCCAGCCAATCCGGGACACTGAACACTGAAGCTTTCTTT
size: NA
J: TRBJ1-1
V: TRBV5-1
D: NA
length: 14

CDR3: CASSGQGLSDTQYF
DNA: TGTGCCAGCAGTGGACAGGGGTTGTCAGATACGCAGTATTTT
size: NA
J: TRBJ2-3
V: TRBV2
D: TRBD1
length: 14

CDR3: CASSIQGISGNTIYF
DNA: TGTGCCAGTAGTATACAGGGGATCTCTGGAAACACCATATATTTT
size: NA
J: TRBJ1-3
V: TRBV19
D: NA
length: 15

CDR3: CASSMGGVSYNEQFF
DNA: TGTGCCAGCAGCATGGGAGGGGTGTCCTACAATGAGCAGTTCTTC
size: NA
J: TRBJ2-1
V: TRBV2
D: TRBD2
length: 15

CDR3: CATWGDDGEAFF
DNA: TGTGCCACCTGGGGGGATGACGGTGAAGCTTTCTTT
size: few
J: TRBJ1-1
V: TRBV7-9
D: NA
length: 12

CDR3: CASTIRGGLTNEKLFF
DNA: TGTGCCAGCACCATTCGGGGGGGTTTAACTAATGAAAAACTGTTTTTT
size: NA
J: TRBJ1-4
V: TRBV13
D: NA
length: 16

CDR3: CASSSPGVPPYEQYF
DNA: TGCGCCAGCAGCTCGCCGGGAGTACCTCCCTACGAGCAGTACTTC
size: NA
J: TRBJ2-7
V: TRBV5-1
D: NA
length: 15

CDR3: CASSLQGGRNEQYF
DNA: TGTGCCAGCAGCCTCCAGGGGGGCCGGAACGAGCAGTACTTC
size: NA
J: TRBJ2-7
V: TRBV7-9
D: NA
length: 14